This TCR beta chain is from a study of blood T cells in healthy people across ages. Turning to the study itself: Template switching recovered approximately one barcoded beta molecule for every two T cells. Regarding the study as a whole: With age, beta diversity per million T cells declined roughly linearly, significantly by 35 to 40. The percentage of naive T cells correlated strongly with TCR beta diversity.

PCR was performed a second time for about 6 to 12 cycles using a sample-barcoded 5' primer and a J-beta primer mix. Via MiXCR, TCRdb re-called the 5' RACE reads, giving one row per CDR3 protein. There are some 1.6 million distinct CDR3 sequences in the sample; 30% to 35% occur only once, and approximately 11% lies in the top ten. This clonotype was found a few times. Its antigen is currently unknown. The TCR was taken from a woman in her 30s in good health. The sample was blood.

The CDR3 is CSVVSASGRYNEQFF. DNA for the CDR3: TGCAGCGTTGTAAGCGCCAGCGGACGGTACAATGAGCAGTTCTTC. The chain employs TRBV20-1 and TRBJ2-1; tentative D call: TRBD2 (5 bases). CDR1 and CDR2 from the germline V gene are DFQATT and SNEGSKA (reference sequence). The length of the CDR3 is 15 residues.